Sequencing of this T cell receptor (beta chain) was carried out in a study of T cells in Graves' hyperthyroidism and ophthalmopathy. Study outcomes and limitations: The majority of expanded thyroid clonotypes above 0.001 also appeared in blood. A median about 6.2 months before onset, the model predicted ophthalmopathy.

Not enrolled were patients with uncontrolled infection, other autoimmune disease, pregnancy or lactation. Comment on this clonotype: What it recognizes is unknown. A junction end diverges from the germline sequence, so it may reflect a read error.

TCR beta CDR3 region amplification was performed from RNA transcripts. A first-round RT-PCR of the TCR CDR3 used the HTBI primer set. Each CDR3 protein gets one entry after TCRdb re-called the multiplex PCR reads with MiXCR. The repertoire holds hundreds of thousands of distinct CDR3 sequences, with about 45% as singletons. CDR1 DFQATT and CDR2 SNEGSKA come from the germline V gene (reference sequence). The CDR3 sequence is 15 residues long. The TCR was taken from an adult man with Graves' disease, either hyperthyroidism or ophthalmopathy (not recorded which). The rearrangement joins TRBV20-1 to TRBJ1-5; D possibly corresponds to TRBD1 (5 bases). Sequences were obtained from peripheral blood or thyroid tissue (not recorded which). The CDR3 spells CSARAGTNSNRPQHF. The CDR3, as DNA: TGCAGTGCTAGAGCCGGGACGAATAGCAATCGGCCCCAGCATTTT.